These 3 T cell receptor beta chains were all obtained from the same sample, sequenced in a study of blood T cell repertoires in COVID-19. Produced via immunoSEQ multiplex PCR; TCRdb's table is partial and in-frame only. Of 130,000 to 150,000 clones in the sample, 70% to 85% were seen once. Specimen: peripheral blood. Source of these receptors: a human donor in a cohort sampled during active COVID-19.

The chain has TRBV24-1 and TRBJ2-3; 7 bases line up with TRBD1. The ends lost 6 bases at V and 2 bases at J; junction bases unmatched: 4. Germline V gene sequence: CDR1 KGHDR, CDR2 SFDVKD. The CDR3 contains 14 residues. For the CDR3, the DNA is TGTGCCACCAGTCCGACAGGGCCCACAGATACGCAGTATTTT. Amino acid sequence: CATSPTGPTDTQYF.

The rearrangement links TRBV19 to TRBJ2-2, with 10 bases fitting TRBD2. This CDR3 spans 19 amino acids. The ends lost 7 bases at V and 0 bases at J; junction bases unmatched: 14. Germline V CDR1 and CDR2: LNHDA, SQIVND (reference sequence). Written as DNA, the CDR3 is TGTGCCAGTAAAAATCAGCGGGGGGGCCGGGTGGCGAACACCGGGGAGCTGTTTTTT. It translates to CASKNQRGGRVANTGELFF.

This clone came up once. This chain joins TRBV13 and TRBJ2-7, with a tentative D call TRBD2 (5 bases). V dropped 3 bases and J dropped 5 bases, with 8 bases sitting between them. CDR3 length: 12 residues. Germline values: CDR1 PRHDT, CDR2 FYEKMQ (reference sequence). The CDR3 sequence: CASSFPGNEQYF. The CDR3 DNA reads TGTGCCAGCAGCTTTCCCGGGAACGAGCAGTACTTC.